This T cell receptor (beta chain) was sequenced for a study of blood T cell repertoires in COVID-19. Study-level information: Acute and convalescent COVID-19 samples came from the United States, Italy and Spain. Nucleic acid was either cDNA or gDNA, and it came from T cells, B-cell-depleted T cells, or PBMCs.

In the original analysis: Amplified reference gene primers provided the basis for estimating nucleated cell counts. The repertoire was sequenced with immunoSEQ multiplex PCR; TCRdb's copy has only in-frame clones and lacks some. V, J and clone size reflect that table, while D and trimming were determined from the DNA. The sample lists around 19,000 clones, about 88% occurring once. The CDR3 runs to 11 residues. Germline V gives CDR1 GTSNPN, CDR2 SVGIG (reference sequence). V was pared by 2 bases and J by 9 bases, with 8 bases between. The sequence derives from a human donor in a cohort sampled during active COVID-19. The donor label of this sample is uncertain. Sequencing was performed on peripheral blood. The chain has TRBV30 and TRBJ2-1; TRBD2 might be the D (5 bases). Here the CDR3 reads CAWSRSGEQFF. In nucleotides, the CDR3 is TGTGCCTGGAGTAGAAGCGGTGAGCAGTTCTTC.